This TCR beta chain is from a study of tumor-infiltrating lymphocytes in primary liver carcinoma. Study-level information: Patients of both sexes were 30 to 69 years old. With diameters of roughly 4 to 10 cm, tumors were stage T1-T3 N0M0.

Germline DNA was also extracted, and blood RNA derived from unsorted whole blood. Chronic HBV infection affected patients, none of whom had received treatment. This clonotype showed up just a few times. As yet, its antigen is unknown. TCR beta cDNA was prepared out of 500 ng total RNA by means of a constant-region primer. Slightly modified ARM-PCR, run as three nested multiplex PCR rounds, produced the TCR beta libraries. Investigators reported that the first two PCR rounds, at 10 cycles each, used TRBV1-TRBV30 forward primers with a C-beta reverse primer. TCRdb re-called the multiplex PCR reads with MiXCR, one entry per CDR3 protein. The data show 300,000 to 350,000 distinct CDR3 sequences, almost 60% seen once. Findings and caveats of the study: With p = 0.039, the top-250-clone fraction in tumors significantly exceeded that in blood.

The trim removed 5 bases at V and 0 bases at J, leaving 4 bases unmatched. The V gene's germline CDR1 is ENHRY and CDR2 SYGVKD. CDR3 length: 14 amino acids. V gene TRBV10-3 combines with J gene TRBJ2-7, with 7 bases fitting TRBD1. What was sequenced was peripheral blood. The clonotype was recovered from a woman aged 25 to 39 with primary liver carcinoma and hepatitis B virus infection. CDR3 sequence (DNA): TGTGCCATCAGTTCGGGGACAGCCTCCTACGAGCAGTACTTC. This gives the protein CAISSGTASYEQYF.